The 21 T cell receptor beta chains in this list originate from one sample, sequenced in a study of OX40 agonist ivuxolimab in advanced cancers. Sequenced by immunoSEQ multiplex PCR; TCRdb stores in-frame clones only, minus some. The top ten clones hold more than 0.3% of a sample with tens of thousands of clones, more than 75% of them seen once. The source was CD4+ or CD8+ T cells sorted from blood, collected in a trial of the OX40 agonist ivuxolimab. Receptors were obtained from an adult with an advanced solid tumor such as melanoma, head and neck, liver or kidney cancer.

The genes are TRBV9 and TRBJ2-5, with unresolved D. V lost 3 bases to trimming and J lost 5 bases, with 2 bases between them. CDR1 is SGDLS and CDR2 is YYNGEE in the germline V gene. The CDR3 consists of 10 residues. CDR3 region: CASSGETQYF. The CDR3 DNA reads TGTGCCAGCAGCGGCGAGACCCAGTACTTC. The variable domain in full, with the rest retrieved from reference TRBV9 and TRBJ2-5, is DSGVTQTPKHLITATGQRVTLRCSPRSGDLSVYWYQQSLDQGLQFLIQYYNGEERAKGNILERFSAQQFPDLHSELNLSSLELGDSALYFCASSGETQYFGPGTRLLVL.

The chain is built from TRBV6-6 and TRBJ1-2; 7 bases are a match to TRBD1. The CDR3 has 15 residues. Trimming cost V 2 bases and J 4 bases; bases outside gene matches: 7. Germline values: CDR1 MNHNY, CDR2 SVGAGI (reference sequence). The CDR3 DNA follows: TGTGCCAGCAGTTACGACTCAGGGGGAGGCTATGGCTACACCTTC. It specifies CASSYDSGGGYGYTF.

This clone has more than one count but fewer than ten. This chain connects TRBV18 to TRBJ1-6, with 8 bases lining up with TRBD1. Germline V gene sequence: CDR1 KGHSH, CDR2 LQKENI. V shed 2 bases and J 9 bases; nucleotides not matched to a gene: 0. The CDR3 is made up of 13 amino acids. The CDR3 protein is CASSPGQGSPLHF. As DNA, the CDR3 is TGTGCCAGCTCACCAGGACAGGGTTCACCCCTCCACTTT.

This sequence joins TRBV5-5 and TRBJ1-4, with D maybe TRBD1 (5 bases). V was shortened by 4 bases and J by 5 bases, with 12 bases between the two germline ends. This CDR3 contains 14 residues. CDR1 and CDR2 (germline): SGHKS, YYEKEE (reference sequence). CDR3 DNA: TGTGCCAGCAGCGGGGGACGGCTCAATGAAAAACTGTTTTTT. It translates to CASSGGRLNEKLFF.

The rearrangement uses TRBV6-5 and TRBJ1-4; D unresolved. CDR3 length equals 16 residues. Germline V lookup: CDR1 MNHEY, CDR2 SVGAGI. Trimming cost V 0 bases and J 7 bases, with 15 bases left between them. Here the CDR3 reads CASSYSSGRGGEKLFF. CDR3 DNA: TGTGCCAGCAGTTACTCGTCAGGTCGAGGTGGTGAAAAACTGTTTTTT.

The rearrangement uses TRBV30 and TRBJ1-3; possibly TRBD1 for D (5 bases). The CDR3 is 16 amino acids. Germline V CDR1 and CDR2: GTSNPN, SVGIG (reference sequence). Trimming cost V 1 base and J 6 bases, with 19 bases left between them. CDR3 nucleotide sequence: TGTGCCTGGAGTGACACCCTCGGGACCGTAGAAAACACCATATATTTT. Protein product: CAWSDTLGTVENTIYF.

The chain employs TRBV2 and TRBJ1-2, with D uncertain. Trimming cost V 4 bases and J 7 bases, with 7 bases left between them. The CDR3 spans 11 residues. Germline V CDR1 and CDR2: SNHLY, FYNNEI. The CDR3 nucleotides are TGTGCCAGCAGTGTGGAGCGTGGCTACACCTTC. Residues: CASSVERGYTF.

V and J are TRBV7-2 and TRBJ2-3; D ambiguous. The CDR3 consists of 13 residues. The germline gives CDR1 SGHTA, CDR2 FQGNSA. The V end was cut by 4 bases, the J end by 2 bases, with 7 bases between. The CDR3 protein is CASSSPATDTQYF. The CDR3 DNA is TGTGCCAGCAGCTCCCCGGCCACAGATACGCAGTATTTT.

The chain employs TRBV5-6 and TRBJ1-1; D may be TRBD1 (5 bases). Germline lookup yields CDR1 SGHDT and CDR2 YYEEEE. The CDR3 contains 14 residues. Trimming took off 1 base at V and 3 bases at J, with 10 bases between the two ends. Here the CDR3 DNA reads TGTGCCAGCAGCTTGTATGGGGGGGACACTGAAGCTTTCTTT. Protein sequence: CASSLYGGDTEAFF.

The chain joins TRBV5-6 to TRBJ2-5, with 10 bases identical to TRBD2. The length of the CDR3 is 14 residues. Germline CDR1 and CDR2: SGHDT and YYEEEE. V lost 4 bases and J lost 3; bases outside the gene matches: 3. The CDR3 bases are TGTGCCAGCAGCATTCTAGCGGGGGAAGAGACCCAGTACTTC. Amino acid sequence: CASSILAGEETQYF.

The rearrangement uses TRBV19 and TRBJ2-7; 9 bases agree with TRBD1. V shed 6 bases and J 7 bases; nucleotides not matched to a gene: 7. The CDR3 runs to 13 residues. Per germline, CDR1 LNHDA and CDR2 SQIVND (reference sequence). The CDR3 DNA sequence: TGTGCCAGTAGGAGTACAGGGGGCCAAGAGCAGTACTTC. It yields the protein CASRSTGGQEQYF.

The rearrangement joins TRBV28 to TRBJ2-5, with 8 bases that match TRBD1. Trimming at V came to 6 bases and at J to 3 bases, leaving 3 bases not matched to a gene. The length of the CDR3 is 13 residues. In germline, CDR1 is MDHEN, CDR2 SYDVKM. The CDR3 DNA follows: TGTGCCAGCAGCCTGACAGGGGAAGAGACCCAGTACTTC. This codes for CASSLTGEETQYF.

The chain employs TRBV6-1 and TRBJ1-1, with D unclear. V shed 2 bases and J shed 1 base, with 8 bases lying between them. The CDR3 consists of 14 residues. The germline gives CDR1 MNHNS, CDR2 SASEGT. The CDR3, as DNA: TGTGCCAGCAGTGAACGGCGCACGAACACTGAAGCTTTCTTT. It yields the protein CASSERRTNTEAFF.

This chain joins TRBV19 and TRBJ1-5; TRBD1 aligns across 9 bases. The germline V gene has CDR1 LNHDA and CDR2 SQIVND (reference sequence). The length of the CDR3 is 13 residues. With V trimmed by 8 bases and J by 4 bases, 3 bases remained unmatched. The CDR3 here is CASGTGSNQPQHF. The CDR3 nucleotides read TGTGCCAGTGGGACAGGGAGTAATCAGCCCCAGCATTTT. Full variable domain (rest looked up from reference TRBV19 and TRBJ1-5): DGGITQSPKYLFRKEGQNVTLSCEQNLNHDAMYWYRQDPGQGLRLIYYSQIVNDFQKGDIAEGYSVSREKKESFPLTVTSAQKNPTAFYLCASGTGSNQPQHFGDGTRLSIL.

The CDR3 sequence is CASRYPGESSYEQYF. The CDR3 DNA follows: TGTGCCAGCAGATACCCAGGGGAAAGCTCCTACGAGCAGTACTTC. The V and J genes are TRBV28 and TRBJ2-7; tentatively, D is TRBD1 (6 bases). The germline V gene has CDR1 MDHEN and CDR2 SYDVKM. The CDR3 covers 15 residues. With 6 bases removed from V and 0 bases from J, the gap between germline ends came to 15 bases.

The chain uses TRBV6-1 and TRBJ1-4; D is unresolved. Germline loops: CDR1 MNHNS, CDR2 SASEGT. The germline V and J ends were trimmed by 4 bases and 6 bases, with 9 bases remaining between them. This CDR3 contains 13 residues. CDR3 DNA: TGTGCCAGCAGTGCTTCCACTCATGAAAAACTGTTTTTT. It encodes CASSASTHEKLFF.

CDR3 nucleotides: TGTGCCAGTGGAGCAGGGGACAAACGGGACTATGGCTACACCTTC. Translated: CASGAGDKRDYGYTF. The chain recombines TRBV28 with TRBJ1-2; D may be TRBD1 (6 bases). The V and J ends lost 9 bases and 3 bases respectively, with 20 bases between them. The length of the CDR3 is 15 residues. Germline V gene sequence: CDR1 MDHEN, CDR2 SYDVKM.

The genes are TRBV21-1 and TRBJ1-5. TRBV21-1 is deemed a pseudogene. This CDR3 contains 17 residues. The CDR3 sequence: CASSKLLRKKGNQPQHF. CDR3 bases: TGTGCCAGCAGCAAACTGTTAAGGAAGAAGGGCAATCAGCCCCAGCATTTT.

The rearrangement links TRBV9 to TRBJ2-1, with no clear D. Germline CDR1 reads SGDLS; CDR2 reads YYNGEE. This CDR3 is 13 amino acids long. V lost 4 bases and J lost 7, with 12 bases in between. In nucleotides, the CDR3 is TGTGCCAGCAGCACCCAGGTTGCAAATGAGCAGTTCTTC. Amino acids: CASSTQVANEQFF.

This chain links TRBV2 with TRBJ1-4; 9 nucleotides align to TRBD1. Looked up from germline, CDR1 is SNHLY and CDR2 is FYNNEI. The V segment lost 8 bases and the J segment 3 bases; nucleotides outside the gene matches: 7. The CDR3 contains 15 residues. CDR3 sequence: CASGGQGGSNEKLFF. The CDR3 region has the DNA TGTGCCAGCGGGGGACAGGGCGGGTCTAATGAAAAACTGTTTTTT.

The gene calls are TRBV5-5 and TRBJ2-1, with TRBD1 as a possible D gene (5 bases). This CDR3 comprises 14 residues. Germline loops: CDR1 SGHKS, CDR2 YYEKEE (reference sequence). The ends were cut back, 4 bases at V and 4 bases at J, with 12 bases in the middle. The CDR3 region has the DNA TGTGCCAGCAGCGGTGACAGCTCTTACAATGAGCAGTTCTTC. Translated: CASSGDSSYNEQFF.